The next 16 T cell receptor beta chains were all read from a single sample in a study of cytomegalovirus exposure and HLA in healthy donors. PCR involved 60 Vbeta and 13 Jbeta primers. Assay used: immunoSEQ multiplex PCR; TCRdb lists only in-frame clones, some missing. Among about 83,000 clones listed, less than 85% were seen once. Sequences were obtained from PBMCs. The receptors were gathered from a man between 60 and 75 years old in good health and CMV-seronegative.

The chain is built from TRBV19 and TRBJ2-7; 8 positions match TRBD2. Germline lookup yields CDR1 LNHDA and CDR2 SQIVND (reference sequence). The ends lost 3 bases at V and 2 bases at J; junction bases unmatched: 3. The CDR3 covers 14 residues. CDR3 sequence: CASSILRGAYEQYF. In nucleotides, the CDR3 is TGTGCCAGTAGTATTCTGCGGGGGGCCTACGAGCAGTACTTC.

The chain has TRBV7-9 and TRBJ1-3; D might be TRBD1 (6 bases). Germline CDR1 is SEHNR and CDR2 is FQNEAQ (reference sequence). V lost 3 bases to trimming and J lost 0 bases, with 9 bases between them. The CDR3 runs to 15 residues. The CDR3 region is CASSFGQNSGNTIYF. The CDR3 DNA is TGTGCCAGCAGCTTCGGACAGAACTCTGGAAACACCATATATTTT.

This chain uses TRBV6-5 with TRBJ1-1, with unresolved D. V lost 5 bases and J 7 bases, leaving 17 bases between the germline ends. Germline V gives CDR1 MNHEY, CDR2 SVGAGI. This CDR3 is 14 amino acids long. CDR3 region: CASSPPRERDEAFF. CDR3 coding DNA: TGTGCCAGCAGTCCCCCCCGAGAGAGGGATGAAGCTTTCTTT.

The chain recombines TRBV30 with TRBJ2-2, with 12 nucleotides matching TRBD2. Per the germline V gene, CDR1 is GTSNPN and CDR2 is SVGIG (reference sequence). The CDR3 contains 17 residues. V gave up 4 bases and J gave up 2 bases; unmatched junction bases: 8. The CDR3 DNA is TGTGCCTGGAACTCGCTAGCGGGGGGGTCAAACACCGGGGAGCTGTTTTTT. Its protein is CAWNSLAGGSNTGELFF. Using reference TRBV30 and TRBJ2-2 for the parts outside the CDR3, the full variable domain is SQTIHQWPATLVQPVGSPLSLECTVEGTSNPNLYWYRQAAGRGLQLLFYSVGIGQISSEVPQNLSASRPQDRQFILSSKKLLLSDSGFYLCAWNSLAGGSNTGELFFGEGSRLTVL.

The V call is TRBV6-5, the J call TRBJ2-2, with 8 bases that match TRBD2. Germline lookup yields CDR1 MNHEY and CDR2 SVGAGI. The CDR3 is 14 residues long. After removal of 8 bases from V and 3 bases from J, the junction contained 5 bases not matched to a gene. The CDR3 DNA reads TGTGCCAGCCATCCGGGAGGGGACACCGGGGAGCTGTTTTTT. This codes for CASHPGGDTGELFF.

This clone was detected only a few times. The chain carries TRBV19 and TRBJ1-4, with 7 nucleotides matching TRBD1. The CDR3 covers 15 residues. CDR1 is LNHDA, CDR2 SQIVND, per germline (reference sequence). V was pared by 4 bases and J by 0 bases, with 2 bases of the junction left unmatched. The CDR3 DNA follows: TGTGCCAGTAGTACTGGGACAGCAACTAATGAAAAACTGTTTTTT. It translates to CASSTGTATNEKLFF.

V and J are TRBV9 and TRBJ1-5, with 8 nucleotides matching TRBD1. This CDR3 is 14 amino acids long. Germline V gene data show CDR1 as SGDLS and CDR2 as YYNGEE. The ends lost 4 bases at V and 2 bases at J; junction bases unmatched: 2. CDR3 sequence: CASSLTGGNQPQHF. The CDR3 nucleotides read TGTGCCAGCAGCCTGACAGGGGGCAATCAGCCCCAGCATTTT.

The chain is built from TRBV7-9 and TRBJ2-1; 12 bases match TRBD1. The junction had 10 bases not matched to a gene; V was cut back by 1 base and J by 9 bases. The CDR3 covers 17 residues. Germline V gives CDR1 SEHNR, CDR2 FQNEAQ (reference sequence). Here the CDR3 DNA reads TGTGCCAGCAGCTTAGAATTCTTGGGACAGGGGGCTGCTGAGCAGTTCTTC. Translated, it gives CASSLEFLGQGAAEQFF.

The chain couples TRBV2 to TRBJ2-7; 10 positions agree with TRBD2. Per the germline V gene, CDR1 is SNHLY and CDR2 is FYNNEI. The junction had 8 bases not matched to a gene; V was cut back by 7 bases and J by 2 bases. The CDR3 loop spans 15 amino acids. CDR3 loop: CASKISLAGTYEQYF. CDR3 nucleotide sequence: TGTGCCAGCAAAATTTCACTAGCGGGGACCTACGAGCAGTACTTC.

The rearrangement uses TRBV5-1 and TRBJ1-1; D is unresolved. V was clipped by 0 bases and J by 4 bases, with 13 bases between them. Germline V CDR1 and CDR2: SGHRS, YFSETQ. CDR3 length: 15 amino acids. CDR3 nucleotides: TGCGCCAGCAGCTTGGAGAACAGATTGGGCACTGAAGCTTTCTTT. This codes for CASSLENRLGTEAFF. Together with reference TRBV5-1 and TRBJ1-1, the CDR3 gives the full variable domain: KAGVTQTPRYLIKTRGQQVTLSCSPISGHRSVSWYQQTPGQGLQFLFEYFSETQRNKGNFPGRFSGRQFSNSRSEMNVSTLELGDSALYLCASSLENRLGTEAFFGQGTRLTVV.

The chain links TRBV6-1 to TRBJ1-5; TRBD1 matches at 10 bases. V was clipped by 2 bases and J by 6 bases; unmatched bases: 10. Per the germline V gene, CDR1 is MNHNS and CDR2 is SASEGT. The CDR3 contains 17 residues. This CDR3 reads CASSERGGTGVRQPQHF. In DNA, the CDR3 is TGTGCCAGCAGTGAACGAGGGGGGACAGGGGTTCGTCAGCCCCAGCATTTT.

The gene calls are TRBV18 and TRBJ2-1; D is possibly TRBD2 (5 bases). The CDR3 is 16 residues long. CDR1 and CDR2 from the germline V gene are KGHSH and LQKENI. V dropped 3 bases and J dropped 7 bases, with 19 bases sitting between them. The CDR3 sequence is CASSPTSQSSGNEQFF. In nucleotides, the CDR3 is TGTGCCAGCTCACCGACCTCCCAATCATCGGGGAATGAGCAGTTCTTC.

This chain joins TRBV27 and TRBJ2-7; 10 bases line up with TRBD1. There are 13 residues in the CDR3. The J segment lost 6 bases and the V segment lost 4 bases, leaving 3 bases of the junction unmatched. CDR1 is MNHEY, CDR2 SMNVEV, per germline (reference sequence). The CDR3 nucleotides read TGTGCCAGCAGTTCCTGGACAGGGGGCGAGCAGTACTTC. Its translation: CASSSWTGGEQYF.

The V call is TRBV7-2, the J call TRBJ2-5; TRBD1 is a possible D gene (6 bases). The J call may be faulty, since TRBJ2-7 better matches the DNA end. In germline, CDR1 is SGHTA, CDR2 FQGNSA. This CDR3 comprises 13 residues. The CDR3 protein is CASRGAGSNEQYF. The CDR3 DNA follows: TGTGCCAGCAGGGGGGCAGGGTCCAACGAGCAGTACTTC.

The chain combines TRBV4-2 with TRBJ2-3; D is unclear. Germline assignment: CDR1 LGHNA and CDR2 YNFKEQ. Trimming shortened V by 2 bases and J by 2 bases, and 14 bases separated the two germline ends. The CDR3 spans 16 residues. CDR3 in DNA: TGTGCCAGCAGCCAATCCCTTAGCATCTACACAGATACGCAGTATTTT. This encodes CASSQSLSIYTDTQYF.

The chain recombines TRBV9 with TRBJ2-7; D is possibly TRBD2 (5 bases). Germline CDR1 is SGDLS and CDR2 is YYNGEE. Deletions cut 4 bases from V and 5 bases from J, with 16 bases between. The CDR3 contains 14 residues. CDR3 amino acids: CASSLDSPSNEQYF. CDR3 DNA: TGTGCCAGCAGCCTGGACTCCCCCTCGAACGAGCAGTACTTC.